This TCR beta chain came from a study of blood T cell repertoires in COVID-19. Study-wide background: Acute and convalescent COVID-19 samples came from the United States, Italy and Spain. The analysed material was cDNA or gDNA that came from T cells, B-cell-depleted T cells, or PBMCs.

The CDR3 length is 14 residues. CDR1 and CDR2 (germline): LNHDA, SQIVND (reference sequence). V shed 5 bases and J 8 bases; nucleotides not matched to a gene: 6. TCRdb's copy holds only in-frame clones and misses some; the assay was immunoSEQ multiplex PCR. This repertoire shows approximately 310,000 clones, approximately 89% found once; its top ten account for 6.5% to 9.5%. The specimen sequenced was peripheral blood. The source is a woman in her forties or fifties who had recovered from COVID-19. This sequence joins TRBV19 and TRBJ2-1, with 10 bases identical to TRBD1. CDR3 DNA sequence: TGTGCCAGTAGTCGGACAGGGGGTTTTGATGAGCAGTTCTTC. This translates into CASSRTGGFDEQFF.